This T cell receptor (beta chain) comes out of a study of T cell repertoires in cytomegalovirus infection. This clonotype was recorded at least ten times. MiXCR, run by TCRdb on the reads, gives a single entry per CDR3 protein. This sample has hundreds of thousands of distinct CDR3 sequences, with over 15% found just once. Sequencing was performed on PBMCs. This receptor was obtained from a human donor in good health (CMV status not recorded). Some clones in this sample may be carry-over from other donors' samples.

CDR3 DNA: TGTGCCAGCAGCCGTATAAATTTAGCGGGAGGGCCTGGCACAGATACGCAGTATTTT. It specifies CASSRINLAGGPGTDTQYF. The rearrangement links TRBV7-8 to TRBJ2-3; 11 positions agree with TRBD2. CDR1 is SGHVS, CDR2 FQNEAQ, per germline. The ends lost 5 bases at V and 1 base at J; junction bases unmatched: 14. The CDR3 has 19 amino acids.